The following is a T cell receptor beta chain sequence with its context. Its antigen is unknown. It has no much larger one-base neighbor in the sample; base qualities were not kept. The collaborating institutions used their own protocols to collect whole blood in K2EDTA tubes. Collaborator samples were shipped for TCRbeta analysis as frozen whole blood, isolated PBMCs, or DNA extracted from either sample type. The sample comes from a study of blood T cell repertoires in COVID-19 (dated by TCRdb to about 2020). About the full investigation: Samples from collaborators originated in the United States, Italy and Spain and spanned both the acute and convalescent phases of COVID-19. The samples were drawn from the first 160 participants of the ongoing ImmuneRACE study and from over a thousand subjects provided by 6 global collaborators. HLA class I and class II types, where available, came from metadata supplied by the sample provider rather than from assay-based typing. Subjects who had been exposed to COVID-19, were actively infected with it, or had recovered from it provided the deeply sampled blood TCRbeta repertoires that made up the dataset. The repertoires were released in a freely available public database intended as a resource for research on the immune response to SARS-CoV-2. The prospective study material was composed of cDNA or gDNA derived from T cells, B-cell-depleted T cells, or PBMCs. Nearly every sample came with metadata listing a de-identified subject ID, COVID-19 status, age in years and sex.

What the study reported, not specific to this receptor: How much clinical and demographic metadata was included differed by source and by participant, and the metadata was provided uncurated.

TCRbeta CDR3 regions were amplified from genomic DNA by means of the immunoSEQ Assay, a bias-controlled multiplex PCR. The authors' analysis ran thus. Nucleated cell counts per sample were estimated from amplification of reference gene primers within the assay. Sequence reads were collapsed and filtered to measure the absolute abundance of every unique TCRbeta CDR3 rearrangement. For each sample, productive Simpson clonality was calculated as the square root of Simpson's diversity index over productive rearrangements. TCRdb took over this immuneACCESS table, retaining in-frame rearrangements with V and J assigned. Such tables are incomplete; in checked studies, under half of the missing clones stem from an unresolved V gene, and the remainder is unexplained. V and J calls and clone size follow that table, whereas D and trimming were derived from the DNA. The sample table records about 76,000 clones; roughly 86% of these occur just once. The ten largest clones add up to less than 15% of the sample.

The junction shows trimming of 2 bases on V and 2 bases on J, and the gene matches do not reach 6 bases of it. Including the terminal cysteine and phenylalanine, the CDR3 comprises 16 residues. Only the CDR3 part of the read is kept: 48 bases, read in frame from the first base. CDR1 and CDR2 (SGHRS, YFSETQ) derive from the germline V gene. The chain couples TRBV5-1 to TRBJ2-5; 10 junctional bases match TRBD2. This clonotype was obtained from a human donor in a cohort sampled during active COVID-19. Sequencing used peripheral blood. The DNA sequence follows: TGCGCCAGCAGCTTCACCCTAGCGGGGGTTCAAGAGACCCAGTACTTC. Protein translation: CASSFTLAGVQETQYF.